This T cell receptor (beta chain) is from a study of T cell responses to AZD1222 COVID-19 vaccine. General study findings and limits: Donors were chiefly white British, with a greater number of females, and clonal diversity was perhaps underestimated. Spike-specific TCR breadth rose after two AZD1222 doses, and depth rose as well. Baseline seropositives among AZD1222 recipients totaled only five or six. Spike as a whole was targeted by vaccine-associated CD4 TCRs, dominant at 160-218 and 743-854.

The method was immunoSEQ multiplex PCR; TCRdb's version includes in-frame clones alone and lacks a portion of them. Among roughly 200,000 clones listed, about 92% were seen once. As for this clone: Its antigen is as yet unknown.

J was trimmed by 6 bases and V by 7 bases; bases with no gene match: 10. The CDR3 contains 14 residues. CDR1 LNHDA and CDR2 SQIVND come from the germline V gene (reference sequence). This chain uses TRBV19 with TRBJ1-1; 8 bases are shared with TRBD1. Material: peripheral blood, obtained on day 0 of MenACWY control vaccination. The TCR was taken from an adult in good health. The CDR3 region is CASTLQGDLSEAFF. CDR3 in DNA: TGTGCCAGTACCTTACAGGGGGACCTCTCTGAAGCTTTCTTT.